The clone carrying this TCR beta chain was observed a few times. Its antigen remains unidentified. This specimen belongs to a study of identical twins. Study findings and constraints: Models underestimated TCR alpha sharing (out-of-frame) in monozygotic twins.

Germline loops: CDR1 SGHTA, CDR2 FQGTGA. Deletions cut 1 base from V and 0 bases from J, with 6 bases between. The CDR3 runs to 14 residues. Only healthy Caucasians were enrolled as donors. TCRdb used MiXCR to reprocess the 5' RACE reads, holding one entry per CDR3 protein. The table records 500,000 or so distinct CDR3 sequences, 22% of them present only once. These sequences were also reported in another study, on T cells expressing NK-cell markers. That work states: Obtained from sorted CD3+CD56+NKG2C+, CD3+CD56+NKG2C- and CD3+CD56-NKG2C+ T cells were the TCR beta repertoires.

The sequence was obtained from a woman between 18 and 29 years old in good health. Material: CD4+ T cells sorted from blood. The rearrangement joins TRBV7-3 to TRBJ1-1; D is ambiguous. The CDR3 sequence: CASSLIHMNTEAFF. The CDR3 DNA is TGTGCCAGCAGCTTAATCCACATGAACACTGAAGCTTTCTTT. The complete variable domain, with remaining parts taken from reference TRBV7-3 and TRBJ1-1, reads GAGVSQTPSNKVTEKGKYVELRCDPISGHTALYWYRQSLGQGPEFLIYFQGTGAADDSGLPNDRFFAVRPEGSVSTLKIQRTERGDSAVYLCASSLIHMNTEAFFGQGTRLTVV.